These T cell receptor beta chains were read from a single sample in a study of blood T cell repertoires in COVID-19. Only in-frame clones appear in the TCRdb table, and some are missing; sequencing was by immunoSEQ multiplex PCR. The data show 400,000 to 450,000 clones, approximately 91% seen once. Sequenced material: peripheral blood. These receptors all come from a woman aged 40 to 50 with COVID-19, enrolled during active disease. The CDR3 runs from the conserved cysteine through the conserved F or W. D genes are given only for firm matches. Where a row states a size, it is once, few, many or the class of an expanded clone; other rows omit it.

J: TRBJ2-2
size: -
V: TRBV5-4
D: -
CDR3: CASSLGLGASNTGELFF
DNA: TGTGCCAGCAGCTTGGGGTTGGGGGCGTCGAACACCGGGGAGCTGTTTTTT

J: TRBJ1-1
size: -
V: TRBV25-1
D: -
CDR3: CASSRLGNTEAFF
DNA: TGTGCCAGCAGTCGCCTCGGGAACACTGAAGCTTTCTTT

J: TRBJ2-2
size: -
V: TRBV4-2
D: TRBD2
CDR3: CASSHVAGGHVGELFF
DNA: TGTGCCAGCAGCCATGTAGCGGGGGGGCATGTCGGGGAGCTGTTTTTT

J: TRBJ2-7
size: -
V: TRBV5-4
D: -
CDR3: CASSRGAGEQYF
DNA: TGTGCCAGCAGCCGGGGGGCGGGCGAGCAGTACTTC

J: TRBJ2-7
size: -
V: TRBV7-9
D: -
CDR3: CASSLDSSYEQYF
DNA: TGTGCCAGCAGCTTGGACAGTTCCTACGAGCAGTACTTC

J: TRBJ2-2
size: -
V: TRBV28
D: TRBD2
CDR3: CASSSYRGGGELFF
DNA: TGTGCCAGCAGTTCGTATCGGGGAGGGGGGGAGCTGTTTTTT

J: TRBJ1-1
size: once
V: TRBV7-3
D: TRBD1
CDR3: CASSFEGADTEAFF
DNA: TGTGCCAGCAGCTTTGAGGGGGCAGACACTGAAGCTTTCTTT

J: TRBJ2-1
size: -
V: TRBV30
D: -
CDR3: CAWSVSTYNEQFF
DNA: TGTGCCTGGAGTGTTTCCACCTACAATGAGCAGTTCTTC

J: TRBJ1-5
size: -
V: TRBV6-2/TRBV6-3
D: TRBD1
CDR3: CASSSRQGGMNSNQPQHF
DNA: TGTGCCAGCAGTAGCAGACAGGGGGGGATGAATAGCAATCAGCCCCAGCATTTT

J: TRBJ2-2
size: -
V: TRBV7-2
D: TRBD2
CDR3: CASSRRTLPGGLNTGELFF
DNA: TGTGCCAGCAGCCGGCGGACATTGCCGGGGGGGCTTAACACCGGGGAGCTGTTTTTT

J: TRBJ2-7
size: -
V: TRBV7-2
D: -
CDR3: CASSFRYEQYF
DNA: TGTGCCAGCAGCTTTCGTTACGAGCAGTACTTC

J: TRBJ1-1
size: -
V: TRBV29-1
D: -
CDR3: CSVRQATEAFF
DNA: TGCAGCGTTCGGCAGGCCACTGAAGCTTTCTTT

J: TRBJ1-6
size: many
V: TRBV27
D: -
CDR3: CASTRVRGSYNSPLHF
DNA: TGTGCCAGCACCCGCGTCCGGGGCTCCTATAATTCACCCCTCCACTTT

J: TRBJ2-7
size: -
V: TRBV6-1
D: TRBD2
CDR3: CASSGGGVTTYYEQYF
DNA: TGTGCCAGCAGTGGGGGAGGGGTCACCACTTACTACGAGCAGTACTTC

J: TRBJ2-2
size: -
V: TRBV28
D: TRBD1
CDR3: CASTGTANTGELFF
DNA: TGTGCCAGCACTGGGACAGCGAACACCGGGGAGCTGTTTTTT

J: TRBJ2-4
size: -
V: TRBV6-5
D: TRBD1
CDR3: CASSTTGGSKNIQYF
DNA: TGTGCCAGCAGTACCACAGGGGGGTCCAAAAACATTCAGTACTTC

J: TRBJ1-4
size: -
V: TRBV7-9
D: -
CDR3: CASSLDGGASEKLFF
DNA: TGTGCCAGCAGCTTAGACGGGGGGGCGTCCGAAAAACTGTTTTTT

J: TRBJ2-3
size: -
V: TRBV7-2
D: -
CDR3: CASSLVWAGSTDTQYF
DNA: TGTGCCAGCAGCTTAGTTTGGGCGGGGAGCACAGATACGCAGTATTTT

J: TRBJ1-3
size: -
V: TRBV7-8
D: TRBD1
CDR3: CASMIQGAPSSGNTIYF
DNA: TGTGCCAGCATGATACAGGGGGCTCCAAGCTCTGGAAACACCATATATTTT

J: TRBJ1-1
size: -
V: TRBV18
D: -
CDR3: CASSLNAGSGYTEAFF
DNA: TGTGCCAGCTCACTCAACGCCGGTTCAGGTTACACTGAAGCTTTCTTT

J: TRBJ1-3
size: -
V: TRBV4-1
D: TRBD1
CDR3: CASSQGQGNTIYF
DNA: TGCGCCAGCAGCCAGGGACAGGGGAACACCATATATTTT

J: TRBJ1-1
size: -
V: TRBV14
D: -
CDR3: CASSHRVMNTEAFF
DNA: TGTGCCAGCAGCCACAGGGTCATGAACACTGAAGCTTTCTTT

J: TRBJ1-3
size: -
V: TRBV7-7
D: -
CDR3: CASSSGISGNTIYF
DNA: TGTGCTAGCAGCTCAGGGATCTCTGGAAACACCATATATTTT

J: TRBJ1-2
size: once
V: TRBV6-5
D: -
CDR3: CASSFDSSNYGYTF
DNA: TGTGCCAGCAGCTTCGACAGTTCCAACTATGGCTACACCTTC

J: TRBJ1-2
size: -
V: TRBV5-4
D: TRBD1
CDR3: CASSPGQGNYGYTF
DNA: TGTGCCAGCAGTCCCGGACAGGGGAACTATGGCTACACCTTC

J: TRBJ2-1
size: -
V: TRBV4-3
D: TRBD2
CDR3: CASSQRWSLTGGLAEQFF
DNA: TGCGCCAGCAGCCAAAGGTGGTCGTTGACGGGAGGGCTGGCGGAGCAGTTCTTC

J: TRBJ2-2
size: -
V: TRBV4-3
D: TRBD1
CDR3: CASSHVDRGGELFF
DNA: TGCGCCAGCAGCCATGTGGACAGGGGAGGGGAGCTGTTTTTT

J: TRBJ2-3
size: many
V: TRBV27
D: -
CDR3: CASSTRGPTDTQYF
DNA: TGTGCCAGCAGCACCAGGGGCCCGACAGATACGCAGTATTTT

J: TRBJ1-5
size: -
V: TRBV7-3
D: -
CDR3: CASSFGKGSQPQHF
DNA: TGTGCCAGCAGCTTCGGGAAAGGAAGTCAGCCCCAGCATTTT

J: TRBJ2-1
size: -
V: TRBV30
D: TRBD2
CDR3: CAWSFLGTSGTYNEQFF
DNA: TGTGCCTGGAGTTTCCTCGGGACTAGCGGGACTTACAATGAGCAGTTCTTC

J: TRBJ2-7
size: few
V: TRBV5-4
D: TRBD2
CDR3: CASQPGGSSGTYEQYF
DNA: TGTGCCAGCCAGCCGGGGGGATCTAGCGGAACCTACGAGCAGTACTTC

J: TRBJ1-5
size: -
V: TRBV6-2/TRBV6-3
D: -
CDR3: CASSKGSYSNQPQHF
DNA: TGTGCCAGCAGTAAGGGGTCATATAGCAATCAGCCCCAGCATTTT

J: TRBJ2-2
size: -
V: TRBV19
D: TRBD2
CDR3: CASSPPPGLAEFTGELFF
DNA: TGTGCCAGTAGTCCTCCCCCGGGACTAGCGGAATTCACCGGGGAGCTGTTTTTT

J: TRBJ2-2
size: -
V: TRBV3-1/TRBV3-2
D: -
CDR3: CASSQVTGPGELFF
DNA: TGTGCCAGCAGCCAAGTTACAGGTCCCGGGGAGCTGTTTTTT

J: TRBJ2-2
size: -
V: TRBV7-7
D: -
CDR3: CASSPKAEVTGELFF
DNA: TGTGCTAGCAGCCCCAAGGCGGAGGTCACCGGGGAGCTGTTTTTT

J: TRBJ2-7
size: -
V: TRBV7-9
D: TRBD2
CDR3: CASSSLTVTSGFYEQYF
DNA: TGTGCCAGCAGCTCTTTGACGGTAACTAGCGGGTTCTACGAGCAGTACTTC

J: TRBJ1-5
size: -
V: TRBV24-1
D: -
CDR3: CATSDHRVQPQHF
DNA: TGTGCCACCAGTGATCACAGGGTGCAGCCCCAGCATTTT

J: TRBJ1-4
size: -
V: TRBV11-1
D: -
CDR3: CASSLRRDLLNEKLFF
DNA: TGTGCCAGCAGCTTGCGCCGGGACTTGCTTAATGAAAAACTGTTTTTT

J: TRBJ1-5
size: -
V: TRBV5-4
D: TRBD1
CDR3: CASSLGTDSNQPQHF
DNA: TGTGCCAGCAGCTTAGGGACAGATAGCAATCAGCCCCAGCATTTT

J: TRBJ1-5
size: -
V: TRBV28
D: -
CDR3: CASSFLGGLGGNQPQHF
DNA: TGTGCCAGCAGTTTCCTTGGAGGGCTCGGGGGCAATCAGCCCCAGCATTTT

J: TRBJ1-1
size: -
V: TRBV7-2
D: TRBD1
CDR3: CASSIGGLTEAFF
DNA: TGTGCCAGCAGTATAGGGGGCCTCACTGAAGCTTTCTTT

J: TRBJ1-4
size: -
V: TRBV7-9
D: -
CDR3: CASSFKGGNEKLFF
DNA: TGTGCCAGCAGCTTTAAAGGAGGAAATGAAAAACTGTTTTTT

J: TRBJ2-7
size: -
V: TRBV11-3
D: TRBD1
CDR3: CASSMGQVSSYEQYF
DNA: TGTGCCAGCAGCATGGGACAGGTGAGCTCCTACGAGCAGTACTTC

J: TRBJ1-2
size: -
V: TRBV10-2
D: -
CDR3: CASRPQGQKDYGYTF
DNA: TGCGCCAGCAGACCGCAGGGCCAAAAGGACTATGGCTACACCTTC

J: TRBJ1-6
size: -
V: TRBV28
D: -
CDR3: CASDPRNSPLHF
DNA: TGTGCCAGCGATCCGAGAAATTCACCCCTCCACTTT

J: TRBJ2-3
size: -
V: TRBV6-5
D: TRBD1
CDR3: CASSYGQGRTDTQYF
DNA: TGTGCCAGCAGTTATGGACAGGGGAGGACAGATACGCAGTATTTT

J: TRBJ1-3
size: -
V: TRBV30
D: TRBD1
CDR3: CAWSLGTGVSGNTIYF
DNA: TGTGCCTGGAGTCTTGGGACAGGGGTCTCTGGAAACACCATATATTTT

J: TRBJ1-1
size: -
V: TRBV5-1
D: TRBD1
CDR3: CASMTLQGGITEAFF
DNA: TGCGCCAGCATGACATTACAGGGGGGAATCACTGAAGCTTTCTTT

J: TRBJ2-1
size: -
V: TRBV11-2
D: TRBD2
CDR3: CASSNPGGGNEQFF
DNA: TGTGCCAGCAGCAACCCGGGAGGGGGCAATGAGCAGTTCTTC

J: TRBJ2-7
size: -
V: TRBV6-2/TRBV6-3
D: -
CDR3: CASSGTRSYEQYF
DNA: TGTGCCAGCAGCGGGACTCGCTCCTACGAGCAGTACTTC

J: TRBJ2-7
size: -
V: TRBV2
D: TRBD2
CDR3: CASNPLLAGPSYEQYF
DNA: TGTGCCAGCAACCCCCTCCTAGCGGGGCCCTCCTACGAGCAGTACTTC

J: TRBJ1-2
size: -
V: TRBV2
D: -
CDR3: CASSEAPVGGSRYGYTF
DNA: TGTGCCAGCAGTGAAGCGCCGGTTGGAGGGAGTCGGTATGGCTACACCTTC